This TCR beta chain comes out of a study of shared T cell receptors in the human thymus. V dropped 4 bases and J dropped 2; count of bases not matched to a gene: 5. The CDR3 covers 16 residues. Germline CDR1 and CDR2: MGHRA and YSYEKL. TCRdb keeps only in-frame clones here, not all; method: immunoSEQ multiplex PCR. The sample contains 550,000 to 800,000 clones, 70% to 90% of which appear only once. This same sample was also taken into another study, of human thymus T cells. That work states: Thymic TCR repertoires of unrelated people reportedly overlapped highly.

The sequenced sample was thymocytes. The origin of this receptor is a girl less than two years old with a congenital heart defect. The chain joins TRBV4-1 to TRBJ2-7, with 13 bases matching TRBD2. CDR3 bases: TGCGCCAGCAGCCGCAGACTAGCGGGGGGTACCTACGAGCAGTACTTC. Amino acid sequence: CASSRRLAGGTYEQYF.